The 27 T cell receptor beta chains in this list originate from one sample, sequenced in a study of blood T cell repertoires in COVID-19. Produced via immunoSEQ multiplex PCR; TCRdb's table is partial and in-frame only. The repertoire holds some 180,000 clones, about 85% seen once, with 20% to 25% in the top ten. The sequenced material came from peripheral blood. The source is a man aged 60 to 75 with active or convalescent COVID-19.

The genes are TRBV28 and TRBJ1-1; D is undetermined. The germline V gene encodes CDR1 MDHEN and CDR2 SYDVKM. Trimming took 3 bases from V and 5 from J, leaving 10 bases between them. CDR3 length: 13 amino acids. The CDR3 reads CASSFSAGTEAFF. The CDR3 nucleotides read TGTGCCAGCAGTTTTTCGGCAGGAACTGAAGCTTTCTTT.

The chain joins TRBV5-1 to TRBJ2-3; TRBD2 agrees at 10 bases. In germline, CDR1 is SGHRS, CDR2 YFSETQ. The J segment lost 5 bases and the V segment lost 3 bases, leaving 6 bases of the junction unmatched. The CDR3 length is 15 residues. CDR3 residues: CASSSGTSEGDTQYF. The CDR3 nucleotides read TGCGCCAGCAGCTCCGGGACTAGCGAGGGAGATACGCAGTATTTT.

V usage is TRBV4-2 and J usage is TRBJ1-2, with TRBD1 identical over 7 bases. Trimming took 0 bases from V and 5 from J; bases not matched to a gene: 6. The CDR3 loop spans 15 amino acids. Germline CDR1 LGHNA, CDR2 YNFKEQ. The CDR3, as DNA: TGTGCCAGCAGCCAAGATCGCGCAGGGGGGTATGGCTACACCTTC. It translates to CASSQDRAGGYGYTF.

The rearrangement joins TRBV4-1 to TRBJ1-5; D possibly corresponds to TRBD1 (5 bases). The length of the CDR3 is 14 residues. Germline-derived CDR1 and CDR2 are MGHRA and YSYEKL. V shed 0 bases and J shed 6 bases, with 9 bases lying between them. The CDR3 spells CASSQEAGPQPQHF. The DNA for the CDR3 is TGCGCCAGCAGCCAAGAGGCAGGGCCTCAGCCCCAGCATTTT.

This chain connects TRBV5-4 to TRBJ1-2, with 9 nucleotides matching TRBD1. The CDR3 length is 15 residues. V lost 3 bases, J lost 7 bases, and 10 bases stayed unmatched. CDR1 is SGHNT and CDR2 is YYREEE in the germline V gene (reference sequence). The CDR3 sequence: CASSSRTGDESGYTF. The CDR3 DNA reads as TGTGCCAGCAGCTCTCGGACAGGGGATGAGTCTGGCTACACCTTC.

V gene TRBV6-5 combines with J gene TRBJ2-7; D call uncertain. Trimming took off 6 bases at V and 5 bases at J, with 11 bases between the two ends. The CDR3 has 12 residues. Looked up from germline, CDR1 is MNHEY and CDR2 is SVGAGI. The CDR3 loop reads CASSHLTDEQYF. In DNA form, the CDR3 reads TGTGCCAGCAGCCATCTCACGGACGAGCAGTACTTC.

CDR3 sequence reads: CASSLDQPQHF. The CDR3 coding sequence is TGTGCCAGCAGCCTTGATCAGCCCCAGCATTTT. The J gene is TRBJ1-5, the V gene TRBV12-3 or TRBV12-4; D uncertain. V lost 6 bases, J lost 5 bases, and 5 bases lay in between. The CDR3 sequence is 11 residues long.

The genes are TRBV7-6 and TRBJ1-4, with D unclear. The CDR3 consists of 15 residues. Per the germline V gene, CDR1 is SGHVS and CDR2 is FNYEAQ. Trimming took off 0 bases at V and 7 bases at J, with 12 bases between the two ends. The CDR3 coding sequence is TGTGCCAGCAGCTTAGCCGGTGCGGTGGCTGAAAAACTGTTTTTT. It translates to CASSLAGAVAEKLFF.

This clone was counted once. The chain carries TRBV7-9 and TRBJ2-7, with 7 bases lining up with TRBD1. The CDR3 is 16 amino acids. The V gene end was trimmed by 4 bases and the J gene end by 0 bases; junction bases not matched to a gene: 9. The germline gives CDR1 SEHNR, CDR2 FQNEAQ (reference sequence). CDR3 sequence: CASSSSSGTDSYEQYF. Here the CDR3 DNA reads TGTGCCAGCAGCTCATCTTCCGGGACAGACTCCTACGAGCAGTACTTC.

The count of this clone is one. The V call is TRBV7-9, the J call TRBJ1-2; no firm D call. Deletions cut 1 base from V and 8 bases from J, with 17 bases between. Germline V gene data show CDR1 as SEHNR and CDR2 as FQNEAQ (reference sequence). CDR3 size: 15 residues. This CDR3 reads CASSLVEGGPRGYTF. CDR3 DNA: TGTGCCAGCAGCTTAGTAGAGGGAGGACCTCGCGGCTACACCTTC.

The gene calls are TRBV5-1 and TRBJ2-4, with 10 bases matching TRBD2. The CDR3 covers 15 residues. Germline values: CDR1 SGHRS, CDR2 YFSETQ. Trimming cost V 0 bases and J 6 bases; bases outside gene matches: 3. This CDR3 is CASSLASGGPNIQYF. In DNA, the CDR3 is TGCGCCAGCAGCTTGGCTAGCGGGGGTCCAAACATTCAGTACTTC.

The J gene is TRBJ1-2, the V gene TRBV12-5; 8 positions match TRBD1. This CDR3 spans 14 amino acids. The germline CDR1 and CDR2 sequences are LGHNT and FRNRAP. V trimming: 6 bases; J trimming: 3 bases; junction bases outside the gene matches: 6. The CDR3 DNA reads as TGTGCTAGTGGCCGGACAGGGATGGACTATGGCTACACCTTC. This codes for CASGRTGMDYGYTF.

The chain recombines TRBV6-5 with TRBJ1-5, with TRBD1 as a possible D gene (5 bases). The CDR3 sequence is 15 residues long. CDR1 is MNHEY, CDR2 SVGAGI, per germline. Trimming stripped 6 bases from V and 3 bases from J, with 15 bases between. This CDR3 is CASSPSRGDNQPQHF. DNA for the CDR3: TGTGCCAGCAGCCCCTCTAGGGGTGACAATCAGCCCCAGCATTTT.

This clone was observed once. V and J are TRBV5-1 and TRBJ2-4, with 8 bases fitting TRBD1. CDR3 length: 13 amino acids. Trimming took 4 bases from V and 12 from J; bases not matched to a gene: 9. The germline CDR1 and CDR2 sequences are SGHRS and YFSETQ. The CDR3 region has the DNA TGCGCCAGCAGCCTGGACAGGGTCGAGAGTCAGTACTTC. Its protein is CASSLDRVESQYF.

This sequence joins TRBV5-1 and TRBJ1-1; D gene unclear. The CDR3 extends over 13 amino acids. CDR1 SGHRS and CDR2 YFSETQ come from the germline V gene. The V end lost 1 base, the J end lost 3 bases, and 7 bases lay between the germline ends. Here the CDR3 reads CASSLNGDTEAFF. The CDR3 coding sequence is TGCGCCAGCAGCTTGAACGGAGACACTGAAGCTTTCTTT.

This chain uses TRBV6-5 with TRBJ2-2, with 13 bases aligning to TRBD2. This CDR3 region has 15 residues. J gave up 3 bases and V 9 bases, and 4 bases lay outside the gene matches. Germline V gives CDR1 MNHEY, CDR2 SVGAGI. Written as DNA, the CDR3 is TGTGCCAGTACTAGCGGGGGGGCGGACACCGGGGAGCTGTTTTTT. Its protein product is CASTSGGADTGELFF.

Only one count was recorded for this clone. The chain combines TRBV5-6 with TRBJ2-5; 11 positions match TRBD2. The ends lost 4 bases at V and 6 bases at J; junction bases unmatched: 8. From germline, CDR1 is SGHDT and CDR2 YYEEEE. This CDR3 has 15 amino acids. The CDR3 bases are TGTGCCAGCAGCCGGGAAGGGACTAGCGGTCAGACCCAGTACTTC. Translating gives CASSREGTSGQTQYF.

J is TRBJ1-1 and V is TRBV6-1, with D possibly being TRBD1 (5 bases). CDR1 and CDR2 from the germline V gene are MNHNS and SASEGT. The CDR3 is 16 amino acids. V gave up 1 base and J gave up 4 bases, with 16 bases separating them. The CDR3: CASSEGLGEGGTEAFF. CDR3 in DNA: TGTGCCAGCAGTGAAGGGTTAGGGGAGGGAGGCACTGAAGCTTTCTTT.

The V and J genes are TRBV18 and TRBJ2-5; a possible D gene is TRBD1 (6 bases). The CDR3 runs 16 residues. From germline, CDR1 is KGHSH and CDR2 LQKENI. The V and J ends lost 3 bases and 4 bases respectively, with 18 bases between them. The CDR3 loop reads CASSPVEQGVGETQYF. The DNA of the CDR3 is TGTGCCAGCTCACCGGTGGAACAGGGTGTAGGAGAGACCCAGTACTTC.

The chain employs TRBV5-1 and TRBJ2-5, with TRBD2 matching 7 bases. Germline V gives CDR1 SGHRS, CDR2 YFSETQ. CDR3 length: 13 amino acids. V lost 4 bases, J lost 3 bases, and 3 bases stayed unmatched. In DNA, the CDR3 is TGCGCCAGCAGCCTTGGACTAGAAGAGACCCAGTACTTC. Its translation is CASSLGLEETQYF. The full variable domain, with the rest looked up from reference TRBV5-1 and TRBJ2-5, is KAGVTQTPRYLIKTRGQQVTLSCSPISGHRSVSWYQQTPGQGLQFLFEYFSETQRNKGNFPGRFSGRQFSNSRSEMNVSTLELGDSALYLCASSLGLEETQYFGPGTRLLVL.

The chain combines TRBV6-5 with TRBJ2-5; the D gene is possibly TRBD1 (6 bases). Per the germline V gene, CDR1 is MNHEY and CDR2 is SVGAGI. The CDR3 length is 13 residues. Trimming removed 5 bases at V and 5 bases at J, with 12 bases between. The CDR3 here is CASSRTGLETQYF. CDR3 DNA: TGTGCCAGCAGTCGTACAGGGTTGGAGACCCAGTACTTC.

The V gene is TRBV6-6, the J gene TRBJ1-6; D is uncertain. The CDR3 runs to 14 residues. The V end lost 0 bases, the J end lost 5 bases, and 5 bases lay between the germline ends. Looked up from germline, CDR1 is MNHNY and CDR2 is SVGAGI (reference sequence). The CDR3 loop reads CASSYSGDNSPLHF. The CDR3 DNA reads TGTGCCAGCAGTTACTCCGGGGATAATTCACCCCTCCACTTT.

This clone was counted a few times. The chain employs TRBV11-3 and TRBJ1-3; D might be TRBD1 (6 bases). The V and J ends lost 3 bases and 8 bases respectively, with 14 bases between them. This CDR3 is 14 amino acids long. The germline V gene encodes CDR1 SGHNT and CDR2 YENEEA. The CDR3 DNA reads TGTGCCAGCAGCTTGTTTACAGGGTCGGACACCATATATTTT. It codes for CASSLFTGSDTIYF.

J is TRBJ2-6 and V is TRBV14; 7 nucleotides align to TRBD2. Germline-derived CDR1 and CDR2 are SGHDN and FVKESK. The V segment lost 2 bases and the J segment 2 bases; nucleotides outside the gene matches: 9. The CDR3 has 18 amino acids. For the CDR3, the DNA is TGTGCCAGCAGCCAAAAGTACGCGGGGGTAGCTGGGGCCAACGTCCTGACTTTC. It is translated as CASSQKYAGVAGANVLTF.

The V and J genes are TRBV6-5 and TRBJ2-7; D perhaps matches TRBD2 (5 bases). The CDR3 extends over 15 amino acids. Germline-derived CDR1 and CDR2 are MNHEY and SVGAGI. V lost 6 bases to trimming and J lost 0 bases, with 15 bases between them. The CDR3 protein is CASSQGSRGSYEQYF. As DNA, the CDR3 is TGTGCCAGCAGCCAAGGGTCTCGGGGCTCCTACGAGCAGTACTTC.

The gene calls are TRBV2 and TRBJ1-5; D is unresolved. The germline V gene encodes CDR1 SNHLY and CDR2 FYNNEI. The ends were cut back, 4 bases at V and 0 bases at J, with 7 bases in the middle. The length of the CDR3 is 14 residues. CDR3 sequence reads: CASSGQYSNQPQHF. Here the CDR3 DNA reads TGTGCCAGCAGTGGTCAGTATAGCAATCAGCCCCAGCATTTT.

This chain connects TRBV4-1 to TRBJ2-3; 8 bases fit TRBD1. This CDR3 is 17 amino acids long. After removal of 1 base from V and 5 bases from J, the junction contained 11 bases not matched to a gene. Germline lookup yields CDR1 MGHRA and CDR2 YSYEKL. The CDR3 DNA reads as TGCGCCAGCAGCCAAGGTCCCCCCAGGGGGCGAGGAGATACGCAGTATTTT. Encoded protein: CASSQGPPRGRGDTQYF.